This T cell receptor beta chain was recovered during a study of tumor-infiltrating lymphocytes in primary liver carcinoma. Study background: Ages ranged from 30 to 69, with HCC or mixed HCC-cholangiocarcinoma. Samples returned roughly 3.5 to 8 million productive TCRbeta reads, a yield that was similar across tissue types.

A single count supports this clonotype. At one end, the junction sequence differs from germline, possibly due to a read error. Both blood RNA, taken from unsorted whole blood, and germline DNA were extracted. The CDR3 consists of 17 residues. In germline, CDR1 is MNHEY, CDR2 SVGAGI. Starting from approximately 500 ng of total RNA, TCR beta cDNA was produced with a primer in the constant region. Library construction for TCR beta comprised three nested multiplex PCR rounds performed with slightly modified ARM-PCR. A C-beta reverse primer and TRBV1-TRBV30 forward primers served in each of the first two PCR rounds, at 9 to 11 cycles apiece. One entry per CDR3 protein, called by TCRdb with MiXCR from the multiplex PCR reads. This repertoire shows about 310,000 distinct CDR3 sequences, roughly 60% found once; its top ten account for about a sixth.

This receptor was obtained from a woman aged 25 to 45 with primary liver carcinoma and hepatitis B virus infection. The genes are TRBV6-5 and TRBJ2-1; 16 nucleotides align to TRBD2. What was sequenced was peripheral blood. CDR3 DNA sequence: TGTACCAGCAGGACAAGGGGACTAGCGGGAGGGCTTAATGAGCACTTCTTC. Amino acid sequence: CTSRTRGLAGGLNEHFF.